Listed here are 9 T cell receptor beta chains from one sample, sequenced in a study of T cells after yellow fever vaccination. From the 5' RACE reads, TCRdb called clonotypes with MiXCR, one entry per CDR3 protein. The sample yields 200,000 to 300,000 distinct CDR3 sequences, about 7% seen once. Sequenced here: CD4+ T cells sorted from PBMCs, sampled on the day of the yellow fever booster vaccination. The receptors derive from a man aged 25 to 40 who received the YFV17D yellow fever vaccine.

This clonotype came up a few times. The chain combines TRBV7-2 with TRBJ2-1; 8 bases are shared with TRBD2. The germline V gene has CDR1 SGHTA and CDR2 FQGNSA. This CDR3 has 14 residues. Trimming at V came to 3 bases and at J to 14 bases, leaving 12 bases not matched to a gene. CDR3 loop: CASSLTSDTGWEFF. DNA for the CDR3: TGTGCCAGCAGCTTGACTAGCGATACTGGGTGGGAGTTCTTC. The variable domain in full, completed from reference TRBV7-2 and TRBJ2-1, reads GAGVSQSPSNKVTEKGKDVELRCDPISGHTALYWYRQSLGQGLEFLIYFQGNSAPDKSGLPSDRFSAERTGGSVSTLTIQRTQQEDSAVYLCASSLTSDTGWEFFGPGTRLTVL.

This clonotype was observed a few times. The chain recombines TRBV5-1 with TRBJ2-7; D not certain. CDR3 length: 15 amino acids. Germline CDR1 is SGHRS and CDR2 is YFSETQ. V dropped 0 bases and J dropped 3 bases, with 13 bases sitting between them. The CDR3 bases are TGCGCCAGCAGCTTGGTATACGAGACGAACTACGAGCAGTACTTC. Translating gives CASSLVYETNYEQYF.

Comment on this clonotype: Relative to the germline gene, one junction end is altered; a read error may explain this. For the CDR3, the DNA is TGCGCCAGCAGCCAAGAGGGGACAGGGGCCGGGGAGCTGTCTTTT. Protein sequence: CASSQEGTGAGELSF. The J gene is TRBJ2-2, the V gene TRBV4-3; 10 positions match TRBD1. CDR3 size: 15 residues. The germline V gene has CDR1 LGHNA and CDR2 YSLEER.

This clonotype was counted ten times or more. V is TRBV3-1 and J is TRBJ2-1; 14 nucleotides align to TRBD2. Germline V lookup: CDR1 LGHDT, CDR2 YNNKEL (reference sequence). This CDR3 has 16 amino acids. V lost 4 bases and J lost 10; bases outside the gene matches: 9. The chain's CDR3 is CASSRAGLAGVGEQFF. CDR3 nucleotides: TGTGCCAGCAGCCGAGCGGGACTAGCGGGAGTTGGGGAGCAGTTCTTC.

This clonotype came up a few times. The V gene is TRBV28, the J gene TRBJ2-3; 9 nucleotides agree with TRBD2. The CDR3 has 14 residues. Germline-derived CDR1 and CDR2 are MDHEN and SYDVKM. J lost 8 bases, V lost 6 bases, and 9 bases had no gene match. This CDR3 reads CASSLGLAGGTQYF. CDR3 nucleotides: TGTGCCAGCAGCTTGGGACTAGCTGGGGGTACGCAGTATTTT.

This clonotype was seen a few times. The chain links TRBV20-1 to TRBJ2-3; 9 nucleotides align to TRBD2. CDR1 is DFQATT and CDR2 is SNEGSKA in the germline V gene (reference sequence). V was clipped by 3 bases and J by 3 bases; unmatched bases: 7. CDR3 length: 15 amino acids. CDR3 loop: CSARVAREGTDTQYF. The CDR3 coding sequence is TGCAGTGCTAGGGTGGCGCGGGAGGGAACAGATACGCAGTATTTT.

The chain carries TRBV5-6 and TRBJ2-1; TRBD2 agrees at 7 bases. Losses at the gene ends were 9 bases for V and 10 bases for J; bases not matched to a gene: 7. Germline loops: CDR1 SGHDT, CDR2 YYEEEE. CDR3 length: 11 residues. This CDR3 reads CATRLAEEQFF. For the CDR3, the DNA is TGTGCCACCAGACTAGCCGAAGAGCAGTTCTTC.

This clonotype was detected once. The CDR3 coding sequence is TGCAGTGCTAGAGGGTGGCGAAACACAGATACGCAGTATTTT. It encodes CSARGWRNTDTQYF. V gene TRBV20-1 combines with J gene TRBJ2-3; no reliable D call. Trimming removed 1 base at V and 2 bases at J, with 10 bases between. Germline V lookup: CDR1 DFQATT, CDR2 SNEGSKA (reference sequence). The CDR3 length is 14 residues.

This clonotype was detected a few times. The chain couples TRBV20-1 to TRBJ2-5; D is possibly TRBD1 or TRBD2 (5 bases each). Germline V CDR1 and CDR2: DFQATT, SNEGSKA (reference sequence). This CDR3 spans 14 amino acids. Trimming shortened V by 4 bases and J by 2 bases, and 14 bases separated the two germline ends. The CDR3 reads CSAKEGSGQETQYF. The CDR3 coding sequence is TGCAGTGCTAAAGAGGGATCAGGGCAAGAGACCCAGTACTTC.